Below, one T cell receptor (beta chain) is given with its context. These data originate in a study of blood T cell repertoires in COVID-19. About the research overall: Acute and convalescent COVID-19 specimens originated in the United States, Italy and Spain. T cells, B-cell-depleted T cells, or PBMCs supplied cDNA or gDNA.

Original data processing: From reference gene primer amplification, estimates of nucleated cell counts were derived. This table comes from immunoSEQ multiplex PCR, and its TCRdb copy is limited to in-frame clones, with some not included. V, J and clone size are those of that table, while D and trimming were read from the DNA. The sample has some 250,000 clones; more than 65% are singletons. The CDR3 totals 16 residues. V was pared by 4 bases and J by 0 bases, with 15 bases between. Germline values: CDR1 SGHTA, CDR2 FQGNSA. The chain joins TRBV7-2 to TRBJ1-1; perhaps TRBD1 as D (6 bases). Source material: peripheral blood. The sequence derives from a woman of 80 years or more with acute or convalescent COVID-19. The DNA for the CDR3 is TGTGCCAGCAGCTATTCCGGGACAAGGGTGAACACTGAAGCTTTCTTT. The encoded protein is CASSYSGTRVNTEAFF.